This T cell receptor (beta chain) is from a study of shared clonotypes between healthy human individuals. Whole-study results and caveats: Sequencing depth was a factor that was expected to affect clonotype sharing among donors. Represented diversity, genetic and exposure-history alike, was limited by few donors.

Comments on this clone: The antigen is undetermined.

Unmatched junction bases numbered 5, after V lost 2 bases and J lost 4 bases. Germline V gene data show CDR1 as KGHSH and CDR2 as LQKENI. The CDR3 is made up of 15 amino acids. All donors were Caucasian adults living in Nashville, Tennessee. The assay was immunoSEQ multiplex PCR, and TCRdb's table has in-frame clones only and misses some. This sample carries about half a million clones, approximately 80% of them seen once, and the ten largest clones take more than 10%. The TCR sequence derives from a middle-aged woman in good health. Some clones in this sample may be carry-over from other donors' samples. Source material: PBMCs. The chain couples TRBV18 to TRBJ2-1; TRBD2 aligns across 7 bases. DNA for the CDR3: TGTGCCAGCTCACCAGGGGCTAGCGGTTACAATGAGCAGTTCTTC. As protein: CASSPGASGYNEQFF.